This T cell receptor (beta chain) was captured by sequencing in a study of cytomegalovirus exposure and HLA in healthy donors. Notes on the study in general: For presence/absence analyses, sequencing depth was assumed to be roughly uniform across donors.

The PCR had 60 Vbeta and 13 Jbeta primers. Produced via immunoSEQ multiplex PCR; TCRdb's table is partial and in-frame only. Of about 110,000 clones in the sample, more than 65% were seen once. On this clone: Its antigen is unidentified.

The source material was PBMCs. The clonotype was recovered from a woman in her 30s in good health and CMV-seronegative.

The CDR3 DNA follows: TGTGCCAGCAGTGAAGATACGGGGGAGAATTCACCCCTCCACTTT. Protein product: CASSEDTGENSPLHF. The genes are TRBV6-1 and TRBJ1-6, with D tentatively TRBD1 (5 bases). The germline V and J ends were trimmed by 1 base and 7 bases, with 11 bases remaining between them. The germline CDR1 and CDR2 sequences are MNHNS and SASEGT. The length of the CDR3 is 15 residues.